The source of this TCR beta chain is a study of shared clonotypes between healthy human individuals. With regard to this clone: Its matching antigen is unknown.

Study-level points and caveats: Represented diversity, genetic and exposure-history alike, was limited by few donors.

The germline V gene encodes CDR1 MNHEY and CDR2 SVGAGI. V was clipped by 4 bases and J by 0 bases; unmatched bases: 5. The CDR3 spans 15 residues. Profiled with immunoSEQ multiplex PCR; TCRdb holds only in-frame clones, not every one. The sample has hundreds of thousands of clones; around 67% are singletons. The genes are TRBV6-5 and TRBJ2-5, with 7 nucleotides matching TRBD1. The clonotype originates from a woman in her twenties or thirties in good health. Sequences were obtained from memory CD4+ T cells sorted from blood. As to subset: CD45RA-negative fraction. In DNA, the CDR3 is TGTGCCAGCAGTTTAGGGGACAGATACCAAGAGACCCAGTACTTC. Its protein is CASSLGDRYQETQYF.